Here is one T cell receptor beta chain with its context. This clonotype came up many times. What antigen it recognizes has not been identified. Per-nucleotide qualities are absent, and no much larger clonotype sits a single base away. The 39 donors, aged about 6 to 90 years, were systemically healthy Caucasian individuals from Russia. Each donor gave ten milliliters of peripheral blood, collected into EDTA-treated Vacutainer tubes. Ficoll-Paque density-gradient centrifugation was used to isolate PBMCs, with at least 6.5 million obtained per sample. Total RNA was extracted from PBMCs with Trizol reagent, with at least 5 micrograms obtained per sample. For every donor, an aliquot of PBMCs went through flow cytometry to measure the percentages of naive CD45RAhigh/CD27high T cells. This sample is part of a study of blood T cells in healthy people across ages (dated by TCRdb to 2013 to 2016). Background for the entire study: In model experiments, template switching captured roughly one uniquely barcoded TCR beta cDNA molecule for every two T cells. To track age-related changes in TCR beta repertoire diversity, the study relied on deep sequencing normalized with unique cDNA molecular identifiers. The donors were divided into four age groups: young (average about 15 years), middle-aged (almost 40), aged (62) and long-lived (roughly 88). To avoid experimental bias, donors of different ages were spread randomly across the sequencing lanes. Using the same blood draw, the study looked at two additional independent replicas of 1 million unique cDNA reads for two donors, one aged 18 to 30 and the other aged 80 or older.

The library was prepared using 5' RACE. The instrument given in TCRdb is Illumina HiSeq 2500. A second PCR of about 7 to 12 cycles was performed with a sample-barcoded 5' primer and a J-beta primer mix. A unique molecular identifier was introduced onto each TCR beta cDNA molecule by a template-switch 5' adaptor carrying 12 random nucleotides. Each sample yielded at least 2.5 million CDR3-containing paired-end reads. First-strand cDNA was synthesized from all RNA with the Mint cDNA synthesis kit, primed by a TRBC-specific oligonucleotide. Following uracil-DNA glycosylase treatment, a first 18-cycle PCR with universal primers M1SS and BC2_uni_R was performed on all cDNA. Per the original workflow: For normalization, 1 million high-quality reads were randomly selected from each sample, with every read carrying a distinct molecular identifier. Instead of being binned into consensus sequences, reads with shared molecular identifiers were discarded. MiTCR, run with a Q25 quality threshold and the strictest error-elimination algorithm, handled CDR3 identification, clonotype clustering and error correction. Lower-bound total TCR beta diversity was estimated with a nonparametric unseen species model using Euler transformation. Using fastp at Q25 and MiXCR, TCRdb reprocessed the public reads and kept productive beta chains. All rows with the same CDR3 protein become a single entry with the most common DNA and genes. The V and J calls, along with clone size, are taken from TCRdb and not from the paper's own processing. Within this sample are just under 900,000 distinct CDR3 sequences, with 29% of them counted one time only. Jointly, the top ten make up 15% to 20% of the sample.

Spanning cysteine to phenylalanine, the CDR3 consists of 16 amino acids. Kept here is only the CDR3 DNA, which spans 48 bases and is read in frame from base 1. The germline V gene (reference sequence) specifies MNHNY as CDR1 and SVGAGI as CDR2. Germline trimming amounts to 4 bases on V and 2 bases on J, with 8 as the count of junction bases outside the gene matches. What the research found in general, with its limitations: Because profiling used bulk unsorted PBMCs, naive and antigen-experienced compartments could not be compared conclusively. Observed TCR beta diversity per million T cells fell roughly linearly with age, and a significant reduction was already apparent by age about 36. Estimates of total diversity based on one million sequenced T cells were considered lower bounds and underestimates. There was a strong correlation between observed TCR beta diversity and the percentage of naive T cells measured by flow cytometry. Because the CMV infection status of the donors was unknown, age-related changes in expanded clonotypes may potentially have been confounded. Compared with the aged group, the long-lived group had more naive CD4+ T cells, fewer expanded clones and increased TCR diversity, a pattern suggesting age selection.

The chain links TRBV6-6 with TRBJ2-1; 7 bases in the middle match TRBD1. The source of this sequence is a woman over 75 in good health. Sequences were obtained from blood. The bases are TGTGCCAGCAGTTCCACCACAGGGGTGGCCTACAATGAGCAGTTCTTC. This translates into CASSSTTGVAYNEQFF.